This T cell receptor beta chain appears in the sequencing data of a study of metastatic and nonmetastatic thyroid tumors. Study-level information: The study looked at repertoires side by side in blood and in tumor or nodule tissue from malignant and benign thyroid patients. General study findings and limits: The study reportedly found significantly higher TCR beta diversity in malignant thyroid tumors than benign nodules, in blood and tumor.

Authors' processing steps: A distant-metastasis classifier for papillary thyroid cancer was built using CDR3 differences across clinicopathological groups. TCRdb called clones again from the PCR reads with MiXCR. For this entry, the V and J calls and clone size follow TCRdb and not the study's own pipeline. The repertoire has roughly 93,000 clones, about 13% of them found once; the top ten carry over 9%. The table lists this clone with many counts. Its specificity is not known. In this CDR3 the conserved last residue, phenylalanine or tryptophan, is missing, so a read error is likely. Thyroid surgery was preceded by no treatment in any patient. Deletions cut 2 bases from V and 4 bases from J, with 12 bases between. CDR1 is MNHNS and CDR2 is SASEGT in the germline V gene. This CDR3 is built from 15 residues.

The receptor was derived from a female donor with papillary thyroid cancer or a benign thyroid nodule (not recorded which). Some clones in this sample may be carry-over from other donors' samples. The J gene is TRBJ2-4, the V gene TRBV6-1; D is ambiguous. Sequencing was done on a sample of blood. CDR3 nucleotides: TGTGCCAGCAGTGAATGGTTGGGGAATAAAAACATTCAGTACCTC. It yields the protein CASSEWLGNKNIQYL.